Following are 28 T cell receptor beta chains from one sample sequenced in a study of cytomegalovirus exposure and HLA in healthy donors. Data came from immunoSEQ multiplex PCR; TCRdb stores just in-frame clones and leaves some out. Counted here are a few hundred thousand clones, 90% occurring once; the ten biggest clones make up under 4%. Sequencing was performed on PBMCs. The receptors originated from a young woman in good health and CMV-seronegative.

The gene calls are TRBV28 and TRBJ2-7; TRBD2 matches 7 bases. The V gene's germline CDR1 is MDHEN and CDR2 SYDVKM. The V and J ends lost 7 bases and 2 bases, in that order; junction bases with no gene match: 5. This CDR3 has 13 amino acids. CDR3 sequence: CASIGGTTYEQYF. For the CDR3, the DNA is TGTGCCAGCATAGGCGGGACTACCTACGAGCAGTACTTC. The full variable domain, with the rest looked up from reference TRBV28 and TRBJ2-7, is DVKVTQSSRYLVKRTGEKVFLECVQDMDHENMFWYRQDPGLGLRLIYFSYDVKMKEKGDIPEGYSVSREKKERFSLILESASTNQTSMYLCASIGGTTYEQYFGPGTRLTVT.

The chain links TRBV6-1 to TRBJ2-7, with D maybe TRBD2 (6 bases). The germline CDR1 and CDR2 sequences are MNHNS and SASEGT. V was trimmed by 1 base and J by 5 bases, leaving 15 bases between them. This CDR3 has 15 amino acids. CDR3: CASSEGRGPGDEQYF. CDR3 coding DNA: TGTGCCAGCAGTGAAGGGCGGGGACCCGGGGACGAGCAGTACTTC.

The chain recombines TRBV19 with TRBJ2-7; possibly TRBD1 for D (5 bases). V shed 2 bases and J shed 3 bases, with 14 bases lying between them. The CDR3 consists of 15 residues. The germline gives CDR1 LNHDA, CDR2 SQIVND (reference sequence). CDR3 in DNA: TGTGCCAGTAGTATATTGGGGCCCGACGGCTACGAGCAGTACTTC. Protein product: CASSILGPDGYEQYF.

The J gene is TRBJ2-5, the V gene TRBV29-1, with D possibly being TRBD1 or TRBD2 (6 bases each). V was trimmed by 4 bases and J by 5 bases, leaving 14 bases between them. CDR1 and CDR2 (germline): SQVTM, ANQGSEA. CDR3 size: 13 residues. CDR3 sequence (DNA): TGCAGCGTTGTACGGGGGCGCGGGGAGACCCAGTACTTC. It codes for CSVVRGRGETQYF.

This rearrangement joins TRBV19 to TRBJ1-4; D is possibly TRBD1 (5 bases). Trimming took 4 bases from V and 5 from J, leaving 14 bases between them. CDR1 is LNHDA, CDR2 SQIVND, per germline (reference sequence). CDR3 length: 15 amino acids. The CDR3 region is CASSTGAIKNEKLFF. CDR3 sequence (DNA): TGTGCCAGTAGTACTGGGGCGATCAAAAATGAAAAACTGTTTTTT.

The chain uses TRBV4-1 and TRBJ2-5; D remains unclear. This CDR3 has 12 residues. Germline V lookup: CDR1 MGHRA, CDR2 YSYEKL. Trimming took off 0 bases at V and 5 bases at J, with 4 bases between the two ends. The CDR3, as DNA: TGCGCCAGCAGCCAAGATTCGGAGACCCAGTACTTC. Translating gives CASSQDSETQYF.

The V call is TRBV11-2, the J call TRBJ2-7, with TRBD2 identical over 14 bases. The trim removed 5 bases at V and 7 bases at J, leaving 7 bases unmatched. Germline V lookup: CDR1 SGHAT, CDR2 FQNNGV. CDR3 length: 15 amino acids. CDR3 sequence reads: CASSTGTSGSREQYF. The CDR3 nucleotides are TGTGCCAGCAGCACCGGGACTAGCGGGAGCAGGGAGCAGTACTTC. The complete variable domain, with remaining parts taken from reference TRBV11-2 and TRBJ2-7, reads EAGVAQSPRYKIIEKRQSVAFWCNPISGHATLYWYQQILGQGPKLLIQFQNNGVVDDSQLPKDRFSAERLKGVDSTLKIQPAKLEDSAVYLCASSTGTSGSREQYFGPGTRLTVT.

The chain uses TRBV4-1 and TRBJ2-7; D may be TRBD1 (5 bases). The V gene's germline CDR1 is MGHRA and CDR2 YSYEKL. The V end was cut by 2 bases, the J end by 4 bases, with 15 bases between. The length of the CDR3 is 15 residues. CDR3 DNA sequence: TGCGCCAGCAGCCAAATGGACAATCAGAGGTACGAGCAGTACTTC. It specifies CASSQMDNQRYEQYF.

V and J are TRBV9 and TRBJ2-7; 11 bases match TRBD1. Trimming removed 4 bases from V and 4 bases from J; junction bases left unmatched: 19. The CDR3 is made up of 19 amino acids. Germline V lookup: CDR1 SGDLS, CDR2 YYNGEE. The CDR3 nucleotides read TGTGCCAGCAGCCCGCGGACAGGGGGCGCGGGACTCAACTTGTACGAGCAGTACTTC. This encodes CASSPRTGGAGLNLYEQYF.

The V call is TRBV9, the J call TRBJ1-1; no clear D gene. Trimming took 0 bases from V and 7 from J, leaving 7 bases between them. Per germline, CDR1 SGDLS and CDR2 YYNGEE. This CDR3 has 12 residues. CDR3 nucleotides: TGTGCCAGCAGCGTAGATTCGGGTGAAGCTTTCTTT. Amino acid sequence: CASSVDSGEAFF.

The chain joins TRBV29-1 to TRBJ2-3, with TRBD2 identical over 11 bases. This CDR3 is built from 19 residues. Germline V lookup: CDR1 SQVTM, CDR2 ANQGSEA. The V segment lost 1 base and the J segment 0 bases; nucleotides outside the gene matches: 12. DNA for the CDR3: TGCAGCGTTGAAGGCGGACTAGCGGGCCTGGGATCTAGCACAGATACGCAGTATTTT. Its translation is CSVEGGLAGLGSSTDTQYF.

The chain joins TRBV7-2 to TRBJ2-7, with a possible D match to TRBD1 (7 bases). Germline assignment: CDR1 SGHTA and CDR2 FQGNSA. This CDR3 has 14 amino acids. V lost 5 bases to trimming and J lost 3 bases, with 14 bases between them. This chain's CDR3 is CASSPQGGRYEQYF. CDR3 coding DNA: TGTGCCAGCAGCCCTCAGGGGGGCCGCTACGAGCAGTACTTC.

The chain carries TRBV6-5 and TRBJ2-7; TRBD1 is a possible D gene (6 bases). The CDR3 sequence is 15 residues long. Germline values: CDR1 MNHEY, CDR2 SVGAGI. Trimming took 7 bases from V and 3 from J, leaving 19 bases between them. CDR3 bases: TGTGCCAGCACTCCCAGAGGGGGATTAGGCTACGAGCAGTACTTC. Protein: CASTPRGGLGYEQYF.

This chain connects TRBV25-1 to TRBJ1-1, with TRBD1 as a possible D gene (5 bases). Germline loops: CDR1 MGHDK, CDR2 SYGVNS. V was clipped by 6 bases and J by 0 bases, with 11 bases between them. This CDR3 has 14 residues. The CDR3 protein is CASRGVGVNTEAFF. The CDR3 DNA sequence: TGTGCCAGCAGGGGCGTGGGGGTGAACACTGAAGCTTTCTTT.

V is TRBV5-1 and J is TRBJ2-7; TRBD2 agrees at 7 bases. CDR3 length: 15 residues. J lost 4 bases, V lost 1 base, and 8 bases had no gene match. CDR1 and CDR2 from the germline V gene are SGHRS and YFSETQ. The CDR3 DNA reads TGCGCCAGCAGCTTGAGCGGGACTACACTATACGAGCAGTACTTC. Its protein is CASSLSGTTLYEQYF.

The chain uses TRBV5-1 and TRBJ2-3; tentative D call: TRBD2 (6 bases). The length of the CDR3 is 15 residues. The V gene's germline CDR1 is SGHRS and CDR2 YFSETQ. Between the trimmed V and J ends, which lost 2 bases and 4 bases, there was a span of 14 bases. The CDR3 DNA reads TGCGCCAGCAGCTTTCTGTCCGGGAGTCCAGATACGCAGTATTTT. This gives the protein CASSFLSGSPDTQYF.

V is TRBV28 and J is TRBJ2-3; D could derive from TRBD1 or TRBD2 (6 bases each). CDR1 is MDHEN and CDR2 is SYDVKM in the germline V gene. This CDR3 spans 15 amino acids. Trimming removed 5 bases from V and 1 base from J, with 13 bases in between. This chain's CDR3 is CASSPPRGRTDTQYF. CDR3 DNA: TGTGCCAGCAGTCCCCCCCGGGGGCGCACAGATACGCAGTATTTT. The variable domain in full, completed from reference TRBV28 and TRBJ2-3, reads DVKVTQSSRYLVKRTGEKVFLECVQDMDHENMFWYRQDPGLGLRLIYFSYDVKMKEKGDIPEGYSVSREKKERFSLILESASTNQTSMYLCASSPPRGRTDTQYFGPGTRLTVL.

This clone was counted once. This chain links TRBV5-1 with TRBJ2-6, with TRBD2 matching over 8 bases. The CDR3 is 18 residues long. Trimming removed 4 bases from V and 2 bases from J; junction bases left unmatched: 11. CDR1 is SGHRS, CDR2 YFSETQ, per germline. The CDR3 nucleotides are TGCGCCAGCAGCACTCGGCCAAGCGGGAGTACTGGGGCCAACGTCCTGACTTTC. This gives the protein CASSTRPSGSTGANVLTF. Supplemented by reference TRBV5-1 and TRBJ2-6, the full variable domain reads KAGVTQTPRYLIKTRGQQVTLSCSPISGHRSVSWYQQTPGQGLQFLFEYFSETQRNKGNFPGRFSGRQFSNSRSEMNVSTLELGDSALYLCASSTRPSGSTGANVLTFGAGSRLTVL.

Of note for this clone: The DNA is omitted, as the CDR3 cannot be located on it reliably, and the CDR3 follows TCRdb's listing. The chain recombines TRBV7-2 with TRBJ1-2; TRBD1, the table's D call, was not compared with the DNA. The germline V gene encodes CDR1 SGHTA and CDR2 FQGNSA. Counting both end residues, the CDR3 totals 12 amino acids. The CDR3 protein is CASSLVGQGNTF.

Here the CDR3 reads CASKGAGGNKNIQYF. DNA for the CDR3: TGTGCCAGCAAGGGGGCGGGAGGGAACAAAAACATTCAGTACTTC. The chain combines TRBV2 with TRBJ2-4, with 9 bases that match TRBD2. The ends lost 7 bases at V and 3 bases at J; junction bases unmatched: 7. This CDR3 has 15 amino acids. CDR1 is SNHLY and CDR2 is FYNNEI in the germline V gene.

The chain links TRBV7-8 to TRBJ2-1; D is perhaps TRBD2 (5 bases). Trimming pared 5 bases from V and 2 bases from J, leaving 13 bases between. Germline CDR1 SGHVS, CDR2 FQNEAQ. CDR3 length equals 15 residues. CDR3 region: CASSTKSGAYNEQFF. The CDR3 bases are TGTGCCAGCAGCACGAAGAGCGGTGCCTACAATGAGCAGTTCTTC.

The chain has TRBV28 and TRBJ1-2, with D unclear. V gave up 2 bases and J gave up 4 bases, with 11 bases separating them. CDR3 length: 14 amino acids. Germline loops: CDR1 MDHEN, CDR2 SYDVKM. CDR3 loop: CASSLRMAPYGYTF. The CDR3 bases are TGTGCCAGCAGTTTACGGATGGCGCCCTATGGCTACACCTTC.

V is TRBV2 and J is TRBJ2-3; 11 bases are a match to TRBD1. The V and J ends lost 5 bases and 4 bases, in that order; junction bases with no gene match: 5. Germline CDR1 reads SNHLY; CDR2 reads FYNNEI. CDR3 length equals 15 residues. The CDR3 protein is CASSRDRGFADTQYF. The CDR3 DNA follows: TGTGCCAGCAGTCGGGACAGGGGGTTCGCAGATACGCAGTATTTT.

The CDR3 is CASSLVGSTDTQYF. CDR3 bases: TGTGCCAGCAGCTTAGTCGGGAGCACAGATACGCAGTATTTT. This chain connects TRBV7-2 to TRBJ2-3; no clear D gene. With 1 base removed from V and 0 bases from J, the gap between germline ends came to 5 bases. Germline V gives CDR1 SGHTA, CDR2 FQGNSA. CDR3 length: 14 amino acids.

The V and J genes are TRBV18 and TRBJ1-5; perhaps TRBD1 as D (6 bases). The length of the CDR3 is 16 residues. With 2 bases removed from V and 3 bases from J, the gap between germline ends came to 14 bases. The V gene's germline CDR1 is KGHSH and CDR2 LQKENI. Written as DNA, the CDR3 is TGTGCCAGCTCACCAGGGCGTGGGGGCACCAATCAGCCCCAGCATTTT. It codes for CASSPGRGGTNQPQHF.

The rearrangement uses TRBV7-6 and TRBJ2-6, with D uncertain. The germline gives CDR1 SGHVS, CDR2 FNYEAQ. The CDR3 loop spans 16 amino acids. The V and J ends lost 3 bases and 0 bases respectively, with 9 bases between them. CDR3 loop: CASSFGTSSGANVLTF. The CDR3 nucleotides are TGTGCCAGCAGCTTTGGTACGAGCTCTGGGGCCAACGTCCTGACTTTC.

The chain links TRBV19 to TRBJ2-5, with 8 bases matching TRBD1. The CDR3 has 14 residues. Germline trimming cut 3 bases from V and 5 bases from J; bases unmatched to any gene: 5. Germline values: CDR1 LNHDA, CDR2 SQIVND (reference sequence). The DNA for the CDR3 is TGTGCCAGTAGTATGAGGGGACAGGAGGAGACCCAGTACTTC. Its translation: CASSMRGQEETQYF.

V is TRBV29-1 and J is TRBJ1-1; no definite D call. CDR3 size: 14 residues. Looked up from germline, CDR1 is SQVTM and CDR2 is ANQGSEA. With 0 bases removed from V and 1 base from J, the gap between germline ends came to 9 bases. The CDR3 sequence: CSVEDKWENTEAFF. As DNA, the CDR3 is TGCAGCGTTGAAGATAAATGGGAGAACACTGAAGCTTTCTTT.